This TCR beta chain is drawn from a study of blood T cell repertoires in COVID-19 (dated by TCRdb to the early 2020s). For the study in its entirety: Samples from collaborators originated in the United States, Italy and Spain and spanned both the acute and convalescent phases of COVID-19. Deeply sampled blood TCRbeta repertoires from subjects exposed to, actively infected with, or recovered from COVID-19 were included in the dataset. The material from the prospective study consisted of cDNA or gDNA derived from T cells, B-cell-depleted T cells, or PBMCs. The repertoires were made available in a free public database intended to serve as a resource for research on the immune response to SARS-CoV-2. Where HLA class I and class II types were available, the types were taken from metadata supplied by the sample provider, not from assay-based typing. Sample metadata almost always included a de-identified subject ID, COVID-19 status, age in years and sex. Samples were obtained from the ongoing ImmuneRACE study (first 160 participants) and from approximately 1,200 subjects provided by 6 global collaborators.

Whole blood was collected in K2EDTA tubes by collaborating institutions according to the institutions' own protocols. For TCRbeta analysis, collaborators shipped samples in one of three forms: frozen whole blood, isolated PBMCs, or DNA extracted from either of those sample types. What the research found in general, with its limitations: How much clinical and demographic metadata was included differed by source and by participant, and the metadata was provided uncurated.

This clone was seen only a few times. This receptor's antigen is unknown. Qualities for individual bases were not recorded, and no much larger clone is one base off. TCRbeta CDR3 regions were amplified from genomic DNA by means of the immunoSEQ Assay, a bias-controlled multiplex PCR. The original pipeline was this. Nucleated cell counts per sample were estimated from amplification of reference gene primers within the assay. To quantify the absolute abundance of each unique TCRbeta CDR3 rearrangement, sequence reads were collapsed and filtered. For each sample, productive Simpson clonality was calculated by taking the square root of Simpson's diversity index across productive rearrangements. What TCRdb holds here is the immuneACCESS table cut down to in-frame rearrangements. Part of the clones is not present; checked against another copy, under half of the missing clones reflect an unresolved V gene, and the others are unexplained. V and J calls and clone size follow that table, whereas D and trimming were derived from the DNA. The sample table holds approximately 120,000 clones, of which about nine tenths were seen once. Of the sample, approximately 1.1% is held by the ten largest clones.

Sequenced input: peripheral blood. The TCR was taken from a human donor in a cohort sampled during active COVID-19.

The CDR3 region: CATAQDNSPLHF. The DNA sequence is TGTGCCACCGCGCAGGATAATTCACCCCTCCACTTT. The rearrangement joined TRBV7-9 to TRBJ1-6, with no confident D gene call. Taken from cysteine to phenylalanine, the CDR3 has 12 residues. Here the CDR3 DNA is all that survives: 36 bases in frame from base 1. Trimming takes 10 bases from V and 5 bases from J, and the germline ends sit 9 bases apart. Per the germline V gene (reference sequence), SEHNR is the CDR1 and FQNEAQ is the CDR2.